This passage covers 27 T cell receptor beta chains from one sample sequenced in a study of T-cell reconstitution after alpha-beta-depleted transplantation in children. Using unique molecular identifiers, the investigators prepared the TCRbeta library. TCRdb independently ran MiXCR on the PCR reads; one entry per CDR3 protein. This sample has 400,000 to 550,000 distinct CDR3 sequences, with roughly a tenth found just once. Sequencing used PBMCs, obtained before TCRalphabeta/CD19-depleted stem cell transplant. The receptors derive from a child aged 2-15 years with inherited bone marrow failure, due to receive a stem cell transplant.

This clonotype has at least ten counts. The chain is built from TRBV6-2 or TRBV6-3 and TRBJ2-2, with 7 positions matching TRBD1. The CDR3 covers 14 residues. Germline CDR1 and CDR2: MNHEY and SVGEGT. Germline trimming cut 5 bases from V and 4 bases from J; bases unmatched to any gene: 4. The CDR3 sequence is CASSRDSPTGELFF. For the CDR3, the DNA is TGTGCCAGCAGTAGGGACAGTCCCACCGGGGAGCTGTTTTTT.

This clonotype was counted ten times or more. This chain joins TRBV11-2 and TRBJ1-5; no reliable D call. The V gene lost 2 bases and the J gene lost 9 bases, with 8 bases spanning the gap. The CDR3 is 12 amino acids. CDR1 is SGHAT, CDR2 FQNNGV, per germline. The chain's CDR3 is CASSLNEVPQHF. CDR3 in DNA: TGTGCCAGCAGCTTAAACGAGGTGCCCCAGCATTTT.

The chain combines TRBV15 with TRBJ2-3; a possible D gene is TRBD2 (6 bases). The germline V gene has CDR1 LNHNV and CDR2 YYDKDF (reference sequence). The V and J ends lost 8 bases and 6 bases respectively, with 15 bases between them. This CDR3 contains 13 residues. The chain's CDR3 is CATRGTAGDTQYF. Written as DNA, the CDR3 is TGTGCCACCCGCGGGACCGCCGGGGATACGCAGTATTTT.

At least ten counts were recorded for this clonotype. The chain couples TRBV5-1 to TRBJ2-6; D gene unclear. This CDR3 spans 15 amino acids. The germline CDR1 and CDR2 sequences are SGHRS and YFSETQ. V was pared by 0 bases and J by 0 bases, with 4 bases between. The CDR3 protein is CASSLEVSGANVLTF. The DNA of the CDR3 is TGCGCCAGCAGCTTGGAGGTCTCTGGGGCCAACGTCCTGACTTTC.

This clonotype occurred many times. The rearrangement links TRBV9 to TRBJ2-7; no clear D gene. CDR1 is SGDLS and CDR2 is YYNGEE in the germline V gene. This CDR3 region has 13 residues. Trimming took 2 bases from V and 6 from J, leaving 12 bases between them. The CDR3 is CASSVGATGEQYF. The CDR3 nucleotides are TGTGCCAGCAGCGTTGGAGCAACCGGCGAGCAGTACTTC.

This clonotype was counted at least ten times. The CDR3 is CASSLVTGAGNEQFF. CDR3 DNA sequence: TGTGCCAGCAGCTTGGTGACAGGGGCAGGCAATGAGCAGTTCTTC. The rearrangement joins TRBV7-9 to TRBJ2-1; TRBD1 matches 8 bases. CDR1 SEHNR and CDR2 FQNEAQ come from the germline V gene (reference sequence). The J segment lost 6 bases and the V segment lost 3 bases, leaving 7 bases of the junction unmatched. This CDR3 spans 15 amino acids.

This clonotype occurred a few times. The V call is TRBV27, the J call TRBJ2-7; the D gene could be TRBD1 or TRBD2 (5 bases each). The V and J ends lost 5 bases and 0 bases respectively, with 11 bases between them. The CDR3 is 14 amino acids. Germline lookup yields CDR1 MNHEY and CDR2 SMNVEV (reference sequence). CDR3 DNA sequence: TGTGCCAGCAGTCCGATGGGGGACTCCTACGAGCAGTACTTC. Its translation is CASSPMGDSYEQYF.

This clonotype was counted many times. V is TRBV6-1 and J is TRBJ2-7; D is ambiguous. Germline assignment: CDR1 MNHNS and CDR2 SASEGT. This CDR3 region has 13 residues. Deletions cut 3 bases from V and 3 bases from J, with 9 bases between. The CDR3 sequence is CASSELGIYEQYF. For the CDR3, the DNA is TGTGCCAGCAGTGAGCTTGGGATCTACGAGCAGTACTTC.

This clonotype occurred once. Given a much more abundant clone one base away, this may be a read error. The rearrangement uses TRBV6-2 or TRBV6-3 and TRBJ1-1; D may be TRBD1 (6 bases). This CDR3 region has 13 residues. Germline values: CDR1 MNHEY, CDR2 SVGEGT. CDR3 loop: CASNYRAHTEAFF. The CDR3 region has the DNA TGTGCCAGCAATTACAGGGCGCACACTGAAGCTTTCTTT.

This clonotype was observed many times. This rearrangement joins TRBV5-1 to TRBJ1-1, with TRBD1 as a possible D gene (6 bases). CDR1 is SGHRS and CDR2 is YFSETQ in the germline V gene. V dropped 6 bases and J dropped 4 bases, with 16 bases sitting between them. This CDR3 is built from 14 residues. The CDR3 protein is CASTRTGLTTEAFF. CDR3 sequence (DNA): TGCGCCAGCACCCGAACAGGGTTGACCACTGAAGCTTTCTTT.

This clonotype was recorded at least ten times. The V call is TRBV10-2, the J call TRBJ2-5; weak D call: TRBD2 (5 bases). V lost 2 bases and J lost 3, with 16 bases in between. The CDR3 loop spans 16 amino acids. Germline loops: CDR1 WSHSY, CDR2 SAAADI. DNA of the CDR3: TGCGCCAGCAGTGAGATTATTGAGGGTCGGGAAGAGACCCAGTACTTC. Its protein product is CASSEIIEGREETQYF.

Worth noting for this clonotype: Being one base from a much bigger clone, this may be a read error. J is TRBJ2-7 and V is TRBV5-1, with 8 bases matching TRBD1. The CDR3 consists of 16 residues. Germline V gene data show CDR1 as SGHRS and CDR2 as YFSETQ. The DNA of the CDR3 is TGCGGCAGCAGCGGAGGGACAGGACTAAATCTTTACGAGCAGTACTTC. Its protein is CGSSGGTGLNLYEQYF.

This rearrangement joins TRBV19 to TRBJ1-3; D is ambiguous. The germline V and J ends were trimmed by 9 bases and 2 bases, with 11 bases remaining between them. Germline V gene lookup returns CDR1 LNHDA and CDR2 SQIVND (reference sequence). The CDR3 sequence is 13 residues long. CDR3 coding DNA: TGTGCCAGCGCGACCGCCGCTGGAAACACCATATATTTT. Translating gives CASATAAGNTIYF. The full variable domain, rest sourced from reference TRBV19 and TRBJ1-3, is DGGITQSPKYLFRKEGQNVTLSCEQNLNHDAMYWYRQDPGQGLRLIYYSQIVNDFQKGDIAEGYSVSREKKESFPLTVTSAQKNPTAFYLCASATAAGNTIYFGEGSWLTVV.

The table lists this clonotype with many counts. This chain connects TRBV5-1 to TRBJ2-2; 8 nucleotides match TRBD2. V trimming: 5 bases; J trimming: 6 bases; junction bases outside the gene matches: 15. This CDR3 spans 17 amino acids. The V gene's germline CDR1 is SGHRS and CDR2 YFSETQ. For the CDR3, the DNA is TGCGCCAGCAGTTACCCGAAGAACGGGAGGGTTGCCGGGGAGCTGTTTTTT. Protein: CASSYPKNGRVAGELFF.

The table lists this clonotype with many counts. The chain links TRBV20-1 to TRBJ2-3; perhaps TRBD2 as D (6 bases). The CDR3 contains 14 residues. CDR1 and CDR2 from the germline V gene are DFQATT and SNEGSKA (reference sequence). V dropped 0 bases and J dropped 3 bases, with 10 bases sitting between them. This CDR3 is CSAREVAGTDTQYF. CDR3 nucleotides: TGCAGTGCTAGAGAGGTGGCGGGAACAGATACGCAGTATTTT.

This clonotype came up many times. CDR3 DNA: TGCAGTGCTATGGGGGCCGATACGCAGTATTTT. Residues: CSAMGADTQYF. The chain couples TRBV20-1 to TRBJ2-3; possible D gene TRBD1, 6 bases. Trimming shortened V by 4 bases and J by 6 bases, and 8 bases separated the two germline ends. Germline CDR1 DFQATT, CDR2 SNEGSKA (reference sequence). The CDR3 runs 11 residues.

About this clonotype: A read error may explain this, as a much larger clone is one base away. The genes are TRBV12-3 or TRBV12-4 and TRBJ1-5; D remains ambiguous. The CDR3 has 16 residues. With 3 bases removed from V and 4 bases from J, the gap between germline ends came to 16 bases. The CDR3 here is CASSFTDWERNQPQHF. CDR3 DNA sequence: TGTGCCAGCAGTTTCACAGATTGGGAGAGGAATCAGCCCCAGCATTTT.

In this sample, this clonotype turned up many times. V and J are TRBV9 and TRBJ2-7, with D tentatively TRBD1 (5 bases). This CDR3 region has 14 residues. The germline V gene encodes CDR1 SGDLS and CDR2 YYNGEE. Deletions cut 3 bases from V and 7 bases from J, with 17 bases between. The CDR3 region has the DNA TGTGCCAGCAGCGGATATGACAGCGTCGGGGAGCAGTACTTC. Protein product: CASSGYDSVGEQYF. Based on the CDR3 plus reference TRBV9 and TRBJ2-7, the full variable domain is DSGVTQTPKHLITATGQRVTLRCSPRSGDLSVYWYQQSLDQGLQFLIQYYNGEERAKGNILERFSAQQFPDLHSELNLSSLELGDSALYFCASSGYDSVGEQYFGPGTRLTVT.

There are many counts of this clonotype. V and J are TRBV27 and TRBJ2-1; 11 nucleotides line up with TRBD2. The germline gives CDR1 MNHEY, CDR2 SMNVEV (reference sequence). This CDR3 region has 16 residues. Trimming removed 2 bases from V and 3 bases from J; junction bases left unmatched: 3. The CDR3 sequence: CASSLGTSGIYNEQFF. The CDR3 nucleotides are TGTGCCAGCAGTTTAGGGACTAGCGGTATCTACAATGAGCAGTTCTTC.

This clonotype appeared a few times. This chain connects TRBV6-6 to TRBJ2-1; 8 nucleotides line up with TRBD2. V shed 7 bases, J shed 10 bases, and the junction held 9 bases outside the gene matches. The CDR3 is made up of 13 amino acids. Germline values: CDR1 MNHNY, CDR2 SVGAGI (reference sequence). The CDR3 coding sequence is TGTGCCAGCATTATCGAAGCGGGAGTGGAGCAGTTCTTC. As protein: CASIIEAGVEQFF.

This clonotype was recorded at least ten times. The rearrangement joins TRBV6-1 to TRBJ2-7; D is ambiguous. V shed 2 bases and J shed 6 bases, with 8 bases lying between them. The CDR3 is made up of 12 amino acids. From germline, CDR1 is MNHNS and CDR2 SASEGT. CDR3 bases: TGTGCCAGCAGTGAAAGGGCAGTCGAGCAGTACTTC. Its translation is CASSERAVEQYF.

This clonotype has ten or more counts. The V call is TRBV27, the J call TRBJ1-2; weak D call: TRBD1 (6 bases). Germline V gene lookup returns CDR1 MNHEY and CDR2 SMNVEV (reference sequence). The CDR3 is made up of 13 amino acids. Trimming pared 6 bases from V and 8 bases from J, leaving 16 bases between. CDR3 DNA: TGTGCCAGCAGGTCAACAGGGCCCTGGGGCTACACCTTC. It encodes CASRSTGPWGYTF.

V gene TRBV15 combines with J gene TRBJ2-1, with 7 nucleotides matching TRBD2. The CDR3 totals 15 residues. Looked up from germline, CDR1 is LNHNV and CDR2 is YYDKDF (reference sequence). Trimming removed 2 bases from V and 3 bases from J; junction bases left unmatched: 4. CDR3 DNA: TGTGCCACCAGCAGAAGCGGGATGGACTACAATGAGCAGTTCTTC. Translated: CATSRSGMDYNEQFF.

This clonotype occurred many times. The CDR3 here is CASSQEGALAGEQFF. CDR3 DNA sequence: TGTGCCAGCAGCCAAGAGGGCGCGCTAGCCGGTGAGCAGTTCTTC. The V and J genes are TRBV4-2 and TRBJ2-1, with D perhaps TRBD2 (5 bases). Trimming pared 0 bases from V and 9 bases from J, leaving 15 bases between. Germline CDR1 and CDR2: LGHNA and YNFKEQ. CDR3 length: 15 amino acids.

This clonotype showed up many times. The J gene is TRBJ2-7, the V gene TRBV6-5; 7 bases fit TRBD1. This CDR3 spans 14 amino acids. The germline V gene has CDR1 MNHEY and CDR2 SVGAGI. Trimming cost V 2 bases and J 1 base; bases outside gene matches: 2. The DNA of the CDR3 is TGTGCCAGCAGTTACACGACAGGGTCCTACGAGCAGTACTTC. This sequence encodes CASSYTTGSYEQYF.

This clonotype was seen a handful of times. The V and J genes are TRBV20-1 and TRBJ2-7; 10 bases fit TRBD2. The CDR3 totals 15 residues. The trim removed 2 bases at V and 3 bases at J, leaving 7 bases unmatched. Germline-derived CDR1 and CDR2 are DFQATT and SNEGSKA (reference sequence). CDR3: CSARKPTSGFYEQYF. The CDR3 DNA follows: TGCAGTGCTAGAAAGCCGACTAGCGGGTTCTACGAGCAGTACTTC.

This clonotype has just a few counts. The chain carries TRBV30 and TRBJ1-3; D is unclear. This CDR3 region has 14 residues. V lost 3 bases, J lost 0 bases, and 9 bases lay in between. From germline, CDR1 is GTSNPN and CDR2 SVGIG (reference sequence). The CDR3 region is CAWSGGLSGNTIYF. In DNA form, the CDR3 reads TGTGCCTGGAGCGGAGGACTCTCTGGAAACACCATATATTTT.